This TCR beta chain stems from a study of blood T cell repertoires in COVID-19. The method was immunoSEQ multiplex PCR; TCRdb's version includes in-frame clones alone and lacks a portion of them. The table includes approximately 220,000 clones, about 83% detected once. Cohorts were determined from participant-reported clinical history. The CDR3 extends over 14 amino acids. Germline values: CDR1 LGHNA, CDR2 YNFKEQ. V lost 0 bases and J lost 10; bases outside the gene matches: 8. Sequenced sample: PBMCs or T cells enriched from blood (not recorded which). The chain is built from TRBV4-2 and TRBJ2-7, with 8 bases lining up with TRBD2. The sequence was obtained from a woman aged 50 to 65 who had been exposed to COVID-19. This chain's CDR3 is CASSQDTQGLEQYF. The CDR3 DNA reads TGTGCCAGCAGCCAAGACACCCAGGGACTAGAACAGTACTTC.